This entry lists 2 T cell receptor beta chains sequenced from one sample in a study of monozygotic twins with inflammatory bowel disease. TCRdb re-called the 5' RACE reads; every CDR3 protein appears as one record, without DNA. The record lists 150,000 to 200,000 distinct CDR3 sequences, of which the ten most abundant hold roughly 7.4%. The specimen sequenced was blood. These receptors originate from a human donor with ulcerative colitis or Crohn's disease, or a healthy co-twin of an affected twin (not recorded which).

The chain employs TRBV7-2 and TRBJ2-7; TCRdb indicates TRBD2, and absent DNA this call remains unverified. CDR1 and CDR2 from the germline V gene are SGHTA and FQGNSA. The CDR3 loop spans 12 amino acids. The CDR3 region is CASSLGRTSGQF.

This chain links TRBV29-1 with TRBJ1-2; TCRdb's assignment of TRBD1 cannot be checked, as there is no DNA. CDR3 length: 13 residues. Looked up from germline, CDR1 is SQVTM and CDR2 is ANQGSEA. The CDR3 sequence: CSAASRGYGGYTF.